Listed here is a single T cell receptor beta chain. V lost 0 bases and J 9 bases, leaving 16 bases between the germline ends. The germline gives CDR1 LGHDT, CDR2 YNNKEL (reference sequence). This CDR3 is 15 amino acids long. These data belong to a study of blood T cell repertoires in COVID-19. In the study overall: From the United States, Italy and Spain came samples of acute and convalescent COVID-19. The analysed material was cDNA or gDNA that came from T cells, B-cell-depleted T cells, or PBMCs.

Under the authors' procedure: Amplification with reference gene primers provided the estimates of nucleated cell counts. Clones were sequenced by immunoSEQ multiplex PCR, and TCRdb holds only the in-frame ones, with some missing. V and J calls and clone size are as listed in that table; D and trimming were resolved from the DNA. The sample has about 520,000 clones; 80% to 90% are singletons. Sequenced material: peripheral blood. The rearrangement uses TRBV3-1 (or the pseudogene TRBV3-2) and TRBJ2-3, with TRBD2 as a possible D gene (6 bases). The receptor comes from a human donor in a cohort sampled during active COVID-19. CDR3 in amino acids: CASSQDVLALRTQYF. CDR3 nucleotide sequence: TGTGCCAGCAGCCAAGATGTACTAGCCCTGAGAACGCAGTATTTT.